Presented here are 10 T cell receptor beta chains from one specimen sequenced in a study of shared clonotypes between healthy human individuals. Data came from immunoSEQ multiplex PCR; TCRdb stores just in-frame clones and leaves some out. The table has a few hundred thousand clones, about 74% seen once. Sequencing was carried out using PBMCs. The receptor set was obtained from a woman between 40 and 55 years old in good health. Some clones in this sample may be carry-over from other donors' samples.

The V call is TRBV7-2, the J call TRBJ2-7, with 14 bases identical to TRBD2. Germline V lookup: CDR1 SGHTA, CDR2 FQGNSA. The CDR3 is 14 amino acids. V shed 5 bases and J 4 bases; nucleotides not matched to a gene: 1. CDR3 bases: TGTGCCAGCAGCGGGACTAGCGGGGGTTACGAGCAGTACTTC. This translates into CASSGTSGGYEQYF.

The sample holds many counts of this clone. Other DNA sequences of this sample code for an identical CDR3. The chain employs TRBV5-1 and TRBJ2-1, with 8 bases matching TRBD1. The CDR3 extends over 15 amino acids. The V and J ends lost 0 bases and 5 bases, in that order; junction bases with no gene match: 4. The germline V gene encodes CDR1 SGHRS and CDR2 YFSETQ. DNA for the CDR3: TGCGCCAGCAGCTTGGACGGACAGGGTAACAATGAGCAGTTCTTC. Protein: CASSLDGQGNNEQFF.

The chain links TRBV5-5 to TRBJ2-3; D is possibly TRBD1 (6 bases). CDR1 and CDR2 (germline): SGHKS, YYEKEE (reference sequence). The CDR3 loop spans 16 amino acids. V dropped 3 bases and J dropped 0 bases, with 14 bases sitting between them. The CDR3 bases are TGTGCCAGCAGCTGGGGACAAGACGCTAGCACAGATACGCAGTATTTT. It is translated as CASSWGQDASTDTQYF. The full variable domain, its missing parts supplied by reference TRBV5-5 and TRBJ2-3, is DAGVTQSPTHLIKTRGQQVTLRCSPISGHKSVSWYQQVLGQGPQFIFQYYEKEERGRGNFPDRFSARQFPNYSSELNVNALLLGDSALYLCASSWGQDASTDTQYFGPGTRLTVL.

This clone was counted only a few times. V and J are TRBV11-2 and TRBJ1-2, with D uncertain. The germline V gene encodes CDR1 SGHAT and CDR2 FQNNGV. The V and J ends lost 1 base and 0 bases respectively, with 3 bases between them. This CDR3 contains 13 residues. The DNA for the CDR3 is TGTGCCAGCAGCTTAGGAACTAACTATGGCTACACCTTC. Protein sequence: CASSLGTNYGYTF.

V and J are TRBV11-3 and TRBJ2-2, with a weak D call TRBD2 (6 bases). The CDR3 has 15 residues. V lost 1 base and J 4 bases, leaving 10 bases between the germline ends. CDR1 and CDR2 (germline): SGHNT, YENEEA. CDR3 DNA sequence: TGTGCCAGCAGCTTAGGGGCGGAGGGCACCGGGGAGCTGTTTTTT. It codes for CASSLGAEGTGELFF.

This chain uses TRBV2 with TRBJ2-2, with 14 bases fitting TRBD2. V shed 4 bases and J 5 bases; nucleotides not matched to a gene: 12. Per germline, CDR1 SNHLY and CDR2 FYNNEI. This CDR3 comprises 19 residues. The CDR3 DNA sequence: TGTGCCAGCAGTGTCAACCATGTTAGACTAGCGGGAGGGACCGGGGAGCTGTTTTTT. Its translation: CASSVNHVRLAGGTGELFF.

The CDR3 loop is CASTGRDGAGGPGYEQYF. The CDR3 DNA reads TGTGCCAGCACTGGTAGAGATGGAGCGGGAGGGCCGGGGTACGAGCAGTACTTC. This chain joins TRBV27 and TRBJ2-7; the match to TRBD2 covers 10 bases. The CDR3 has 18 residues. Germline CDR1 and CDR2: MNHEY and SMNVEV (reference sequence). With 7 bases clipped from V and 4 bases from J, the junction kept 19 bases outside the gene matches.

This clone came up once. The chain joins TRBV7-9 to TRBJ1-1; 9 bases are shared with TRBD1. Germline assignment: CDR1 SEHNR and CDR2 FQNEAQ (reference sequence). This CDR3 comprises 15 residues. Trimming took 5 bases from V and 5 from J; bases not matched to a gene: 9. CDR3 bases: TGTGCCAGCAGCGTTACAGGGGGCGCGAAAACTGAAGCTTTCTTT. Amino acids: CASSVTGGAKTEAFF.

In this sample, this clone turned up a few times. The chain uses TRBV6-6 and TRBJ1-2, with D possibly matching TRBD1 (5 bases). Deletions cut 6 bases from V and 0 bases from J, with 14 bases between. The CDR3 sequence is 15 residues long. Per the germline V gene, CDR1 is MNHNY and CDR2 is SVGAGI (reference sequence). The CDR3 reads CASRHTGASNYGYTF. As DNA, the CDR3 is TGTGCCAGCAGGCACACCGGGGCTTCTAACTATGGCTACACCTTC.

With respect to this clone: The conserved phenylalanine or tryptophan is not found at the CDR3 terminus, so this likely reflects a read error. The genes are TRBV18 and TRBJ2-7; D gene ambiguous. The ends were cut back, 4 bases at V and 2 bases at J, with 9 bases in the middle. The CDR3 runs 13 residues. The germline CDR1 and CDR2 sequences are KGHSH and LQKENI. The CDR3 DNA sequence: TGTGCCAGCTCACAGAGTCCGACCTACGAGCAGTACTCC. Protein product: CASSQSPTYEQYS.